Sequencing of this T cell receptor beta chain was carried out in a study of T cells in Graves' hyperthyroidism and ophthalmopathy (dated 2019 in TCRdb). For the study in its entirety: Peripheral blood samples were taken at the time of initial diagnosis, prior to any treatment. To identify distinguishing TCR V-J signatures, a discovery cohort of about 95 patients was used, comprising 40 to 45 with Graves' ophthalmopathy and some 60 with stable Graves' hyperthyroidism. An independent validation cohort of around 19 hyperthyroidism patients and about 15 patients who later progressed to ophthalmopathy tested prospective prediction of ophthalmopathy. For training and testing, the 100 or so patients in the discovery cohort were randomly divided in a 7:3 ratio. Thyroid tissue and blood T-cell repertoires from several Graves' hyperthyroidism patients were also compared in the study. After blood sampling, hyperthyroidism patients were treated with methimazole at a starting dose of 30 mg daily, and ophthalmopathy patients were treated with high-dose intravenous methylprednisolone. TCR Vbeta CDR3 sequencing of 130 to 150 peripheral blood samples (fewer than 45 ophthalmopathy, around 80 hyperthyroidism and some 17 progressor patients) is reported in the paper.

With regard to this clonotype: The antigen this receptor binds is unknown. Base-call qualities are not available, and no considerably larger clone is one nucleotide away.

The CDR3 measures 12 amino acids from cysteine to phenylalanine. Only the CDR3 region is kept as DNA, spanning 36 bases read in frame from base 1. The germline V gene provides CDR1 MDHEN and CDR2 SYDVKM. Stable Graves' hyperthyroidism was defined as the absence of progression to ophthalmopathy over 18 months of follow-up. Hyperthyroidism patients were newly diagnosed, with disease duration under 2 months, and aged 18 to 65 years. Any patient with an uncontrolled infection, another autoimmune disease, pregnancy or lactation was excluded. Diagnoses were based on clinical symptoms, serum thyroxine and TRAb, thyroid ultrasound and orbital computed tomography. Ficoll-Paque density gradient centrifugation was used to isolate PBMCs from about 10 ml of fresh peripheral blood. Trizol reagent was used to extract total RNA, and RNA quality was then checked on an Agilent 2100 Bioanalyzer. What the work shows at the level of the full study, not this receptor alone: Ophthalmopathy was separated from stable hyperthyroidism by a 13 V-J signature model, with approximately 85% sensitivity and approximately 81% specificity obtained in cross-validation and 80%/75% obtained in testing. Most expanded thyroid clonotypes (frequency above 0.001) were also found in blood, which suggests that blood repertoires may mirror thyroid immune responses. Sample size was not statistically predetermined, and blinding of investigators to group allocation was not performed. During validation, the model predicted progression to ophthalmopathy a median of approximately six months ahead of onset, with almost 71% sensitivity and more than 72% specificity.

Amplification of TCR beta CDR3 regions was carried out from RNA transcripts. The TCR CDR3 was subjected to a first round of RT-PCR using the HTBI primer set and the Qiagen OneStep RT-PCR kit. The libraries were constructed in a second round of multiplex PCR and then size-selected and purified. Libraries were sequenced paired-end with 100 bp reads on an Illumina HiSeq2000. In the source study's methods: SOAPnuke was used to process the raw data, throwing out any read that contained adapters or uncalled bases, had a mean Phred below 15, or lacked an exact constant-primer or identifier match. COPE v1.2.5 was used to merge the high-quality paired reads, and each unique nucleotide sequence was defined as a clonotype. MiTCR v1.1 was used to align clonotypes to the IMGT TRBV, TRBD and TRBJ reference segments. Only V-J combinations with frequency above 0.0001, covering roughly 99% of repertoires, were analysed. The TCS score was defined as F50 (clonal expansion) divided by E x V (chaos), with BLOSUM62-based TCRdist calculated between CDR3 peptides within each V-J. Welch's t-statistics and random forest reduced fewer than 550 V-J features to about 13, which were used in a naive Bayes classifier (R e1071). The public reads were reanalyzed by TCRdb: fastp trimming at Q25, MiXCR alignment, in-frame beta chains only. A single entry per CDR3 protein holds the most common genes and DNA from its merged rows. TCRdb's processing, not the study's, gives the V and J calls here. In all, the sample holds about 520,000 distinct CDR3 sequences, and around 20% of those were seen once. 26% of the sample is taken by the ten largest.

The chain links TRBV28 with TRBJ2-2, with the D gene too uncertain to name. This TCR was sampled from a man aged 18 to 29 with Graves' hyperthyroidism. Material: blood. CDR3 protein: CASQANTGELFF. The nucleotide sequence is TGTGCGAGCCAGGCGAACACCGGGGAGCTGTTTTTT.